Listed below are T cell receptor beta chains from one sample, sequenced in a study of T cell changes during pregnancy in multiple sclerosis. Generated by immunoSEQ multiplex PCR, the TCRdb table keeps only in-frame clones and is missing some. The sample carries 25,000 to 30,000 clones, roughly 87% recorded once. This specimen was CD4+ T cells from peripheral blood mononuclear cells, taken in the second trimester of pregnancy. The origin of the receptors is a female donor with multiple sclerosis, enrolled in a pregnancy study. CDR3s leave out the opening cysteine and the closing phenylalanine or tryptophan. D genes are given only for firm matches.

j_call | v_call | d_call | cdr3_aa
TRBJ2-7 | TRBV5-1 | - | ASSLKTGNHEQY
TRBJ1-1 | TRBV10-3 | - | AISERDRNTEAF
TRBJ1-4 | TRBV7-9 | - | ASSLGQGRNEKLF
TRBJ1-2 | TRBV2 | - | ASSPRTYGYT
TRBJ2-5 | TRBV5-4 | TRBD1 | ASSPPDRGGETQY
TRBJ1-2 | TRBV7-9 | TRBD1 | ASSLRQGSIYGYT
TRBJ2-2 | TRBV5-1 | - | ASSRDRFYTGELF
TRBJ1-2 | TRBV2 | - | ASGIRGAGGYT
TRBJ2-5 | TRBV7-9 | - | ASSLVGGETQY
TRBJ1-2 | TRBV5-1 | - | ASSLVAGANGYT
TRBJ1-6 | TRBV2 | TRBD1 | ASSGDRGYSPLH
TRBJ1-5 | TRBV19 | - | ASSYTGNSNQPQH
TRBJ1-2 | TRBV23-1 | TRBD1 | ASSQGTGSLADRGYT
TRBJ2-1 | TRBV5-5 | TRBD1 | ATKNPYRGSNEQF
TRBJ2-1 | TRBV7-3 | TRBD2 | ASSLLAGAMDEQF
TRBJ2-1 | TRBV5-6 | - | ASTGRGAYNEQF
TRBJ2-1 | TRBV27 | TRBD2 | ASSSPTSGAYNEQF
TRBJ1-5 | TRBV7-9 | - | ASSLIEGQPQH
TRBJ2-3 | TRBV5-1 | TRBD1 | ASSPRQGDTQY
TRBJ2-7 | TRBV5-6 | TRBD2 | ASSLIGGYSYEQY
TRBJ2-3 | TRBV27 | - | ASSSYSSWGTDTQY
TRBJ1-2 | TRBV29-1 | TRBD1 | SATGGRGYGYT
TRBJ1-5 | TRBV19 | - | ASSIDKRRGGQPQH
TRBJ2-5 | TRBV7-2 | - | ASSLLGGETQY
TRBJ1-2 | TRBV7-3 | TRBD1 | ASSGTGGYGYT
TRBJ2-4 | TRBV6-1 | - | ASSSEWRNIQY
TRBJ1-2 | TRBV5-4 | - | ASSSPSDTNYGYT
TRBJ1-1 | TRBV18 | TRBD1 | ASSGQGEMAEAF
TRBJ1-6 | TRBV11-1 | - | ASSFDPRATLH
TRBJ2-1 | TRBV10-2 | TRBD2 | ASSESEAGGQNEQF
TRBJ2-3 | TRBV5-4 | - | ASSSSSRTDTQY
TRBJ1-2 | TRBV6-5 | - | ASRLNGVGYGYT
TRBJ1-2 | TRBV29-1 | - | SVAQASDYGYT
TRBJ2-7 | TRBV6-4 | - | ASSDSERGTYEQY
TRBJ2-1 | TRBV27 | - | ASSFRGEQF
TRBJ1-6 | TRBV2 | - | ASSARGTNSPLH
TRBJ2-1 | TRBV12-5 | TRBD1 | ASGDNRGNEQF
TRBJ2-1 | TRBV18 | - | ASSPLTRSYNEQF
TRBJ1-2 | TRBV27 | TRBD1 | ASRLTGSYGYT
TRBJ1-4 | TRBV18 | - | ASSPLALDRSNEKLF
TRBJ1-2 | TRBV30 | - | AWTRQGANYGYT
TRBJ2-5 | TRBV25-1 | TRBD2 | ASSHRGRTSGEETQY
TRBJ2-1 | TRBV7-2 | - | ASSRGGVVSYNEQF
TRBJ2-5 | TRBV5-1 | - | ASSLSVGAGRETQY
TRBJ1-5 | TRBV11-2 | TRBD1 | ASSFGQGNQPQH
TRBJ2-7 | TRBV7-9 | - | ASSLARSGGNEQY
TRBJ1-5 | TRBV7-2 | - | ASSYIGGGQPQH
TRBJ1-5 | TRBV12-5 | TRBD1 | ASGSLTGVGFGQPQH
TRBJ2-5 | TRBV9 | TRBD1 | ASSQDRGETQY
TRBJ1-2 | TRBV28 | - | ASSSSQSLYGYT
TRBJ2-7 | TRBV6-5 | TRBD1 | ASSYDRDRAYEQY
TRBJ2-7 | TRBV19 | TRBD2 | ASSTWGGDVYEQY
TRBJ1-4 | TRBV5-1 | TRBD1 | ASSLEGRGLINEKLF
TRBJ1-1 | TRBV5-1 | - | ASSWALRNTEAF
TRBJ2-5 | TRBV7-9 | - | ASSLARETQY
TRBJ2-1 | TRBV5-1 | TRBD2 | ASRGVYSYNEQF
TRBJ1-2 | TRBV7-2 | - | ASSPHPPGNDGYT